One sample yielded the 24 T cell receptor beta chains listed below, sequenced in a study of blood T cell repertoires in COVID-19. The data were produced by immunoSEQ multiplex PCR, yet TCRdb's version contains in-frame clones alone and is incomplete. This sample has 250,000 to 350,000 clones, with around 90% found just once. Sequencing input: PBMCs or T cells enriched from blood (not recorded which). These receptors were collected from a woman aged 55-70 years in a cohort exposed to, infected with or recovered from COVID-19 (not recorded which).

The chain joins TRBV10-2 to TRBJ2-1; 8 bases align to TRBD2. V was clipped by 5 bases and J by 8 bases; unmatched bases: 8. The germline V gene encodes CDR1 WSHSY and CDR2 SAAADI. The CDR3 has 14 amino acids. For the CDR3, the DNA is TGCGCCAGCAGTAGCAGCGGGAGTAGCGATGAGCAGTTCTTC. Amino acids: CASSSSGSSDEQFF.

The chain uses TRBV5-1 and TRBJ1-4; D unresolved. Trimming stripped 4 bases from V and 7 bases from J, with 14 bases between. The germline gives CDR1 SGHRS, CDR2 YFSETQ. The CDR3 is 14 amino acids. CDR3 coding DNA: TGCGCCAGCAGCAACGGAGGGCCTGTTGAAAAACTGTTTTTT. This translates into CASSNGGPVEKLFF.

The V and J genes are TRBV28 and TRBJ1-5, with TRBD1 matching 10 bases. Per germline, CDR1 MDHEN and CDR2 SYDVKM. CDR3 size: 16 residues. Trimming cost V 2 bases and J 6 bases; bases outside gene matches: 7. CDR3 in DNA: TGTGCCAGCAGTTTAGGGGACAGGGGTCGCAGTCAGCCCCAGCATTTT. Translating gives CASSLGDRGRSQPQHF. The full variable domain, completed using reference TRBV28 and TRBJ1-5, is DVKVTQSSRYLVKRTGEKVFLECVQDMDHENMFWYRQDPGLGLRLIYFSYDVKMKEKGDIPEGYSVSREKKERFSLILESASTNQTSMYLCASSLGDRGRSQPQHFGDGTRLSIL.

The chain has TRBV5-1 and TRBJ2-7; 11 bases line up with TRBD2. The CDR3 consists of 20 residues. V gave up 4 bases and J gave up 2 bases; unmatched junction bases: 20. The germline gives CDR1 SGHRS, CDR2 YFSETQ. CDR3 coding DNA: TGCGCCAGCAGCACGGGACAAAGACTAGCGGGATTGGAATTCGCCTACGAGCAGTACTTC. The encoded protein is CASSTGQRLAGLEFAYEQYF.

This clone was detected only once. This chain connects TRBV5-1 to TRBJ2-7, with 7 bases fitting TRBD2. Unmatched junction bases numbered 6, after V lost 0 bases and J lost 3 bases. This CDR3 region has 15 residues. Germline CDR1 and CDR2: SGHRS and YFSETQ. The CDR3 nucleotides read TGCGCCAGCAGCTTGGTGGCGGGAGCCAACTACGAGCAGTACTTC. It is translated as CASSLVAGANYEQYF. The full variable domain, rest sourced from reference TRBV5-1 and TRBJ2-7, is KAGVTQTPRYLIKTRGQQVTLSCSPISGHRSVSWYQQTPGQGLQFLFEYFSETQRNKGNFPGRFSGRQFSNSRSEMNVSTLELGDSALYLCASSLVAGANYEQYFGPGTRLTVT.

This chain links TRBV20-1 with TRBJ2-7; 7 positions agree with TRBD1. The CDR3 is 17 amino acids. Germline values: CDR1 DFQATT, CDR2 SNEGSKA (reference sequence). The V and J ends lost 3 bases and 4 bases, in that order; junction bases with no gene match: 18. CDR3 region: CSASTITTGILPYEQYF. Here the CDR3 DNA reads TGCAGTGCTAGTACGATCACGACAGGGATACTCCCTTACGAGCAGTACTTC.

The rearrangement links TRBV7-2 to TRBJ1-5, with 11 bases lining up with TRBD1. In germline, CDR1 is SGHTA, CDR2 FQGNSA. This CDR3 comprises 18 residues. Losses at the gene ends were 3 bases for V and 0 bases for J; bases not matched to a gene: 7. For the CDR3, the DNA is TGTGCCAGCAGCTTGACGGGACAGGGGGTCTATAGCAATCAGCCCCAGCATTTT. Amino acids: CASSLTGQGVYSNQPQHF.

Notes on this clone: A read error may account for a junction end that differs from germline. The chain is built from TRBV7-7 and TRBJ2-7, with 8 positions matching TRBD1. Germline-derived CDR1 and CDR2 are SSHAT and FNYEAQ (reference sequence). The CDR3 is made up of 15 amino acids. In DNA form, the CDR3 reads TGTGCTAGCAGCTCCTCCTCCGGGACAGGCAACGAGCAGTACTTC. It specifies CASSSSSGTGNEQYF.

This chain links TRBV19 with TRBJ1-6; TRBD1 is a possible D gene (6 bases). Trimming shortened V by 5 bases and J by 13 bases, and 18 bases separated the two germline ends. This CDR3 comprises 14 residues. Germline V gives CDR1 LNHDA, CDR2 SQIVND (reference sequence). The chain's CDR3 is CASSPGGQISPLHF. The DNA for the CDR3 is TGTGCCAGTAGTCCGGGGGGGCAGATTTCGCCCCTCCACTTT.

CDR3 bases: TGTGCCAGCAGCCTTTTATCAGGGGTAAATGAAAAACTGTTTTTT. This sequence encodes CASSLLSGVNEKLFF. This chain uses TRBV5-6 with TRBJ1-4; D is possibly TRBD1 (6 bases). The CDR3 is 15 amino acids. Trimming cost V 4 bases and J 5 bases, with 15 bases left between them. CDR1 and CDR2 from the germline V gene are SGHDT and YYEEEE. The variable domain in full, completed from reference TRBV5-6 and TRBJ1-4, reads DAGVTQSPTHLIKTRGQQVTLRCSPKSGHDTVSWYQQALGQGPQFIFQYYEEEERQRGNFPDRFSGHQFPNYSSELNVNALLLGDSALYLCASSLLSGVNEKLFFGSGTQLSVL.

This clone was recorded once. This chain connects TRBV15 to TRBJ2-7, with D maybe TRBD1 (5 bases). Germline loops: CDR1 LNHNV, CDR2 YYDKDF (reference sequence). The CDR3 is made up of 12 amino acids. Deletions cut 6 bases from V and 1 base from J, with 7 bases between. In DNA, the CDR3 is TGTGCCACCAGAGGGGATTCCTACGAGCAGTACTTC. Its translation is CATRGDSYEQYF.

This sequence joins TRBV4-1 and TRBJ2-1; D unresolved. V was pared by 0 bases and J by 6 bases, with 3 bases between. This CDR3 contains 12 residues. Germline loops: CDR1 MGHRA, CDR2 YSYEKL. The DNA of the CDR3 is TGCGCCAGCAGCCAAGATCGCAATGAGCAGTTCTTC. Translated: CASSQDRNEQFF.

V is TRBV7-2 and J is TRBJ2-1; 9 nucleotides agree with TRBD2. The CDR3 is 13 residues long. Trimming at V came to 9 bases and at J to 7 bases, leaving 7 bases not matched to a gene. Per the germline V gene, CDR1 is SGHTA and CDR2 is FQGNSA. The CDR3 here is CARLAGALNEQFF. CDR3 bases: TGTGCCAGATTAGCGGGAGCCCTGAATGAGCAGTTCTTC. Full variable domain (outside the CDR3, taken from reference TRBV7-2 and TRBJ2-1): GAGVSQSPSNKVTEKGKDVELRCDPISGHTALYWYRQSLGQGLEFLIYFQGNSAPDKSGLPSDRFSAERTGGSVSTLTIQRTQQEDSAVYLCARLAGALNEQFFGPGTRLTVL.

The chain is built from TRBV7-3 and TRBJ2-1; 8 positions agree with TRBD1. V shed 1 base, J shed 7 bases, and the junction held 0 bases outside the gene matches. The CDR3 contains 13 residues. CDR1 and CDR2 from the germline V gene are SGHTA and FQGTGA. Here the CDR3 DNA reads TGTGCCAGCAGCTTAAACAGGGGGAATGAGCAGTTCTTC. It translates to CASSLNRGNEQFF.

As to this clone: At the DNA level, this CDR3 is encoded by other sequences in the same sample as well. The rearrangement uses TRBV29-1 and TRBJ2-7; D may be TRBD2 (5 bases). CDR1 is SQVTM and CDR2 is ANQGSEA in the germline V gene. This CDR3 has 11 residues. Trimming left V 4 bases short and J 1 base short, with 5 bases between. The CDR3 DNA is TGCAGCGTTGGAGGGTCCTACGAGCAGTACTTC. Its protein product is CSVGGSYEQYF.

The V call is TRBV29-1, the J call TRBJ1-2; the match to TRBD1 covers 12 bases. The CDR3 spans 12 residues. Germline V gene lookup returns CDR1 SQVTM and CDR2 ANQGSEA. Losses at the gene ends were 3 bases for V and 11 bases for J; bases not matched to a gene: 4. CDR3 loop: CSVEAGQGAYTF. For the CDR3, the DNA is TGCAGCGTTGAGGCGGGACAGGGGGCTTACACCTTC. Full variable domain (missing parts from reference TRBV29-1 and TRBJ1-2): SAVISQKPSRDICQRGTSLTIQCQVDSQVTMMFWYRQQPGQSLTLIATANQGSEATYESGFVIDKFPISRPNLTFSTLTVSNMSPEDSSIYLCSVEAGQGAYTFGSGTRLTVV.

This clone is a singleton in its sample. This rearrangement joins TRBV4-1 to TRBJ2-7, with 12 bases aligning to TRBD2. This CDR3 contains 17 residues. Germline V gives CDR1 MGHRA, CDR2 YSYEKL. The V and J ends lost 0 bases and 0 bases, in that order; junction bases with no gene match: 3. CDR3 sequence (DNA): TGCGCCAGCAGCCAAGACCGGACTAGCGGGAACTCCTACGAGCAGTACTTC. This gives the protein CASSQDRTSGNSYEQYF.

The chain links TRBV11-2 to TRBJ1-1, with D possibly matching TRBD1 (6 bases). Germline V CDR1 and CDR2: SGHAT, FQNNGV. V was pared by 1 base and J by 3 bases, with 9 bases between. CDR3 length equals 14 residues. CDR3 sequence: CASSLVGGDTEAFF. In DNA, the CDR3 is TGTGCCAGCAGCTTAGTAGGGGGGGACACTGAAGCTTTCTTT.

This clone was detected once. This rearrangement joins TRBV7-9 to TRBJ2-7, with TRBD1 matching 7 bases. The V gene's germline CDR1 is SEHNR and CDR2 FQNEAQ (reference sequence). This CDR3 is built from 14 residues. The V gene end was trimmed by 5 bases and the J gene end by 7 bases; junction bases not matched to a gene: 11. The CDR3 nucleotides read TGTGCCAGCAGCCCAAACGGACAGGTGAAAGAGCAGTACTTC. The encoded protein is CASSPNGQVKEQYF.

The chain couples TRBV7-2 to TRBJ1-1, with 11 bases identical to TRBD1. CDR3 length: 16 amino acids. V was clipped by 4 bases and J by 4 bases; unmatched bases: 8. Germline CDR1 is SGHTA and CDR2 is FQGNSA. The CDR3 bases are TGTGCCAGCAGCTCTAGATCCGGGACAGGGGGCACTGAAGCTTTCTTT. It yields the protein CASSSRSGTGGTEAFF.

This chain links TRBV11-2 with TRBJ2-1, with a tentative D call TRBD2 (5 bases). The CDR3 length is 18 residues. With 0 bases removed from V and 2 bases from J, the gap between germline ends came to 17 bases. Looked up from germline, CDR1 is SGHAT and CDR2 is FQNNGV. The CDR3, as DNA: TGTGCCAGCAGCTTAGAGCTTAATCTGCTAGCTCCCTACAATGAGCAGTTCTTC. Translation gives CASSLELNLLAPYNEQFF. The full variable domain, rest sourced from reference TRBV11-2 and TRBJ2-1, is EAGVAQSPRYKIIEKRQSVAFWCNPISGHATLYWYQQILGQGPKLLIQFQNNGVVDDSQLPKDRFSAERLKGVDSTLKIQPAKLEDSAVYLCASSLELNLLAPYNEQFFGPGTRLTVL.

In nucleotides, the CDR3 is TGTGCCAGCAGCGAACAGGGACAGGGTATTGAAAAACTGTTTTTT. Encoded protein: CASSEQGQGIEKLFF. The chain uses TRBV2 and TRBJ1-4; TRBD1 matches 9 bases. This CDR3 has 15 amino acids. The ends lost 6 bases at V and 7 bases at J; junction bases unmatched: 9. Germline V CDR1 and CDR2: SNHLY, FYNNEI.

The chain links TRBV13 to TRBJ2-5; TRBD2 aligns across 7 bases. The length of the CDR3 is 14 residues. V lost 6 bases, J lost 5 bases, and 9 bases stayed unmatched. Germline V gene lookup returns CDR1 PRHDT and CDR2 FYEKMQ (reference sequence). The DNA for the CDR3 is TGTGCCAGCAGGAGGAGTGGGGAGGGTGAGACCCAGTACTTC. Amino acid sequence: CASRRSGEGETQYF.

The gene calls are TRBV6-5 and TRBJ2-1; possibly TRBD2 for D (5 bases). The CDR3 is made up of 15 amino acids. V was trimmed by 7 bases and J by 0 bases, leaving 13 bases between them. Germline V gene sequence: CDR1 MNHEY, CDR2 SVGAGI. CDR3 sequence: CASTREGSSYNEQFF. In DNA, the CDR3 is TGTGCCAGCACTCGAGAGGGCAGCTCCTACAATGAGCAGTTCTTC.